This is a list of T cell receptor beta chains from one sample in a study of T cells in Graves' hyperthyroidism and ophthalmopathy. TCRdb analysed the multiplex PCR reads with MiXCR anew, one entry per CDR3 protein. The table records hundreds of thousands of distinct CDR3 sequences, 15% of them present only once. What was sequenced was blood. The receptor source for this set is a woman in her twenties or thirties with Graves' hyperthyroidism. Each CDR3 is given with its conserved first and last residue. Each record gives: D gene, J gene, CDR3 length, V gene, clone size, CDR3 DNA, CDR3 protein. A D gene is named only where the DNA matches it firmly. Clone size appears in some rows only: once, few, many, or a class for an expanded clone.

D gene: -
J gene: TRBJ1-3
CDR3 length: 15
V gene: TRBV12-3/TRBV12-4
clone size: many
CDR3 DNA: TGTGCCAGCAGTAATGGACTGACCTCTGGAAACACCATATATTTT
CDR3 protein: CASSNGLTSGNTIYF

D gene: TRBD1
J gene: TRBJ2-3
CDR3 length: 14
V gene: TRBV3-1
clone size: many
CDR3 DNA: TGTGCCAGCAATAGACAGGGTGGAACAGATACGCAGTATTTT
CDR3 protein: CASNRQGGTDTQYF

D gene: TRBD2
J gene: TRBJ2-1
CDR3 length: 16
V gene: TRBV12-3/TRBV12-4
clone size: many
CDR3 DNA: TGTGCCAGCAGTTTATTATCTAGCGGGGGTCCTGGAGAGCAGTTCTTC
CDR3 protein: CASSLLSSGGPGEQFF

D gene: TRBD1
J gene: TRBJ2-2
CDR3 length: 14
V gene: TRBV11-3
clone size: few
CDR3 DNA: TGTGCCAGCAGTCCCCAGGGGGTCACCGGGGAGCTGTTTTTT
CDR3 protein: CASSPQGVTGELFF

D gene: -
J gene: TRBJ2-7
CDR3 length: 14
V gene: TRBV3-1
clone size: many
CDR3 DNA: TGTGCCAGCAGCCCGACAAGACTCTCCTACGAGCAGTACTTC
CDR3 protein: CASSPTRLSYEQYF

D gene: -
J gene: TRBJ1-5
CDR3 length: 14
V gene: TRBV5-6
clone size: many
CDR3 DNA: TGTGCCAGCAGTCGTCCGGGGCGCAATCAGCCCCAGCATTTT
CDR3 protein: CASSRPGRNQPQHF

D gene: -
J gene: TRBJ2-7
CDR3 length: 15
V gene: TRBV19
clone size: few
CDR3 DNA: TGTGCCAGTAGCCTCGACCGACAGTCATCCTACGAGCAGTACTTC
CDR3 protein: CASSLDRQSSYEQYF

D gene: -
J gene: TRBJ2-7
CDR3 length: 12
V gene: TRBV20-1
clone size: many
CDR3 DNA: TGCAGTGCTAGAGATTCCGGGGAGAAGCAGTACTTC
CDR3 protein: CSARDSGEKQYF

D gene: -
J gene: TRBJ2-5
CDR3 length: 12
V gene: TRBV5-1
clone size: -
CDR3 DNA: TGCGCCAGCAGCTTGCCAACGGAGACCCAGTACTTC
CDR3 protein: CASSLPTETQYF

D gene: -
J gene: TRBJ2-1
CDR3 length: 14
V gene: TRBV28
clone size: -
CDR3 DNA: TGTGCCAGCAACTCGAACCCGACTAGTCGGTCACAGTTCTTC
CDR3 protein: CASNSNPTSRSQFF

D gene: TRBD2
J gene: TRBJ2-5
CDR3 length: 19
V gene: TRBV6-5
clone size: -
CDR3 DNA: TGTGCCAGCAGTTACTCTTCCAGGACTAGCGGGAGGGCCACGGAGACCCAGTACTTC
CDR3 protein: CASSYSSRTSGRATETQYF

D gene: TRBD2
J gene: TRBJ2-7
CDR3 length: 14
V gene: TRBV12-3/TRBV12-4
clone size: many
CDR3 DNA: TGTGCCAGCAGTTTTGGCGGCGGGAGCCACGAGCAGTACTTC
CDR3 protein: CASSFGGGSHEQYF

D gene: -
J gene: TRBJ1-5
CDR3 length: 17
V gene: TRBV12-3/TRBV12-4
clone size: many
CDR3 DNA: TGTGCCAGCAGTTTAGGGTATGGGGGGCTCAGCAATCAGCCCCAGCATTTT
CDR3 protein: CASSLGYGGLSNQPQHF

D gene: -
J gene: TRBJ1-6
CDR3 length: 15
V gene: TRBV4-1
clone size: few
CDR3 DNA: TGCGCCAGCAGCCAGGGGTGGACCGGCGGTTCACCCCTCCACTTT
CDR3 protein: CASSQGWTGGSPLHF

D gene: TRBD1
J gene: TRBJ1-1
CDR3 length: 14
V gene: TRBV2
clone size: many
CDR3 DNA: TGTGCCAAAGAAATGACAGGGGTGAACACTGAAGCTTTCTTT
CDR3 protein: CAKEMTGVNTEAFF

D gene: -
J gene: TRBJ2-3
CDR3 length: 14
V gene: TRBV27
clone size: many
CDR3 DNA: TGTGCCAGCTTTGCAGGGAGTTCGAGGGATACGCAGTATTTT
CDR3 protein: CASFAGSSRDTQYF

D gene: -
J gene: TRBJ1-4
CDR3 length: 16
V gene: TRBV18
clone size: many
CDR3 DNA: TGTGCCAGCTCACCCCAGACTGTTGCAACTAATGAAAAACTGTTTTTT
CDR3 protein: CASSPQTVATNEKLFF

D gene: TRBD2
J gene: TRBJ2-7
CDR3 length: 17
V gene: TRBV7-9
clone size: many
CDR3 DNA: TGTGCCAGCAGCTTTCCGTCTGCGGGAGCAGAAACCTACGAGCAGTACTTC
CDR3 protein: CASSFPSAGAETYEQYF

D gene: TRBD2
J gene: TRBJ2-3
CDR3 length: 13
V gene: TRBV28
clone size: many
CDR3 DNA: TGTGCCAGCAGGACTAGCGGGAGAGATACGCAGTATTTT
CDR3 protein: CASRTSGRDTQYF

D gene: -
J gene: TRBJ1-1
CDR3 length: 16
V gene: TRBV10-3
clone size: few
CDR3 DNA: TGTGCCATCAGTCGGGGCCTGCGGCAGGCCAACACTGAAGCTTTCTTT
CDR3 protein: CAISRGLRQANTEAFF

D gene: TRBD2
J gene: TRBJ2-4
CDR3 length: 18
V gene: TRBV18
clone size: -
CDR3 DNA: TGTGCCAGCTCACCGAGGACTAGCGGGGCTAGCGACAAAAACATTCAGTACTTC
CDR3 protein: CASSPRTSGASDKNIQYF

D gene: TRBD2
J gene: TRBJ2-7
CDR3 length: 17
V gene: TRBV28
clone size: many
CDR3 DNA: TGTGCCAGCAGGTTAAGAGTTAGGCTAGCGGTACCCTACGAGCAGTACTTC
CDR3 protein: CASRLRVRLAVPYEQYF

D gene: TRBD2
J gene: TRBJ2-3
CDR3 length: 14
V gene: TRBV24-1
clone size: -
CDR3 DNA: TGTGCCACCAGTGATCAGACTAGCGGGAGCCCGCAGTATTTT
CDR3 protein: CATSDQTSGSPQYF

D gene: -
J gene: TRBJ1-2
CDR3 length: 15
V gene: TRBV28
clone size: many
CDR3 DNA: TGTGCCAGCAGTTTAGCCGGGGGAACTAACTATGGCTACACCTTC
CDR3 protein: CASSLAGGTNYGYTF

D gene: TRBD2
J gene: TRBJ2-5
CDR3 length: 15
V gene: TRBV7-9
clone size: many
CDR3 DNA: TGTGCCAGCAGCCAAGCGGGGAAGGGTCGAGAGACCCAGTACTTC
CDR3 protein: CASSQAGKGRETQYF

D gene: TRBD2
J gene: TRBJ2-1
CDR3 length: 18
V gene: TRBV7-8
clone size: few
CDR3 DNA: TGTGCCAGCATTCTCCCGAGGTGGTCCCAGCGGGAGCACAATGAGCAGTTCTTC
CDR3 protein: CASILPRWSQREHNEQFF

D gene: -
J gene: TRBJ2-5
CDR3 length: 13
V gene: TRBV7-2
clone size: -
CDR3 DNA: TGTGCCAGCAGCTGGAAAGGTCAAGAGACCCAGTACTTC
CDR3 protein: CASSWKGQETQYF

D gene: -
J gene: TRBJ2-4
CDR3 length: 13
V gene: TRBV20-1
clone size: few
CDR3 DNA: TGCAGTGCTAGCACCAGCCAGGGAAACATTCAGTACTTC
CDR3 protein: CSASTSQGNIQYF

D gene: TRBD2
J gene: TRBJ2-7
CDR3 length: 15
V gene: TRBV2
clone size: few
CDR3 DNA: TGTGCCAGCTTTAACCTAGCGGAACCACCATACGAGCAGTACTTC
CDR3 protein: CASFNLAEPPYEQYF

D gene: -
J gene: TRBJ2-1
CDR3 length: 13
V gene: TRBV28
clone size: many
CDR3 DNA: TGTGCCAGCATCAAGGACCCCTACAATGAGCAGTTCTTC
CDR3 protein: CASIKDPYNEQFF

D gene: TRBD2
J gene: TRBJ2-1
CDR3 length: 18
V gene: TRBV4-1
clone size: -
CDR3 DNA: TGCGCCAGCAGCCAAGACGGAAGTACGCTAGCGGCCCGGAATGAGCAGTTCTTC
CDR3 protein: CASSQDGSTLAARNEQFF

D gene: -
J gene: TRBJ1-1
CDR3 length: 16
V gene: TRBV28
clone size: -
CDR3 DNA: TGTGCCAGCAGTTTTACCCCTCCCGGGTTGAACACTGAAGCTTTCTTT
CDR3 protein: CASSFTPPGLNTEAFF

D gene: -
J gene: TRBJ2-7
CDR3 length: 14
V gene: TRBV28
clone size: many
CDR3 DNA: TGTGCCAGCAGTTTGGGGGTAAAATCCTACGAGCAGTACTTC
CDR3 protein: CASSLGVKSYEQYF

D gene: -
J gene: TRBJ1-6
CDR3 length: 11
V gene: TRBV18
clone size: many
CDR3 DNA: TGTGCCAGCTCACCAATTTCTCCCCTCCACTTT
CDR3 protein: CASSPISPLHF

D gene: -
J gene: TRBJ1-1
CDR3 length: 14
V gene: TRBV7-2
clone size: many
CDR3 DNA: TGTGCCAGCAGCTTAGGGCAGGTGAACACTGAAGCTTTCTTT
CDR3 protein: CASSLGQVNTEAFF

D gene: -
J gene: TRBJ2-2
CDR3 length: 15
V gene: TRBV5-1
clone size: -
CDR3 DNA: TGCGCCAGCAGCCTTCGTAGCCAACCCCCCGGGGAGCTGTTTTTT
CDR3 protein: CASSLRSQPPGELFF

D gene: -
J gene: TRBJ2-3
CDR3 length: 12
V gene: TRBV2
clone size: many
CDR3 DNA: TGTGCCAGCAGTGAATTAGCAGATACGCAGTATTTT
CDR3 protein: CASSELADTQYF